These 20 T cell receptor beta chains were sequenced from one sample in a study of T cell responses to AZD1222 COVID-19 vaccine. Clones were sequenced by immunoSEQ multiplex PCR, and TCRdb holds only the in-frame ones, with some missing. This table holds about 120,000 clones, around 87% found once. The sequencing here drew on peripheral blood, taken on day 0 of AZD1222 vaccination. These receptor sequences come from an adult in good health.

V is TRBV11-2 and J is TRBJ1-1; tentative D call: TRBD1 (5 bases). Trimming pared 5 bases from V and 6 bases from J, leaving 16 bases between. The CDR3 consists of 14 residues. CDR1 is SGHAT, CDR2 FQNNGV, per germline. The CDR3, as DNA: TGTGCCAGCAGCCGCTCCGGGGGGGTCTCTGAAGCTTTCTTT. The encoded protein is CASSRSGGVSEAFF.

The gene calls are TRBV6-4 and TRBJ2-1; 11 positions agree with TRBD2. Trimming at V came to 4 bases and at J to 4 bases, leaving 6 bases not matched to a gene. The CDR3 consists of 16 residues. Germline lookup yields CDR1 MRHNA and CDR2 SNTAGT. CDR3 in amino acids: CASSVPSGGLYNEQFF. The DNA of the CDR3 is TGTGCCAGCAGTGTTCCTAGCGGGGGGTTGTACAATGAGCAGTTCTTC.

This clone appeared once. The chain carries TRBV7-2 and TRBJ1-1, with D hard to call. The germline V gene encodes CDR1 SGHTA and CDR2 FQGNSA. Trimming stripped 5 bases from V and 3 bases from J, with 10 bases between. The CDR3 contains 13 residues. In DNA form, the CDR3 reads TGTGCCAGCAGCCGTCGGGTCGACACTGAAGCTTTCTTT. It yields the protein CASSRRVDTEAFF.

The chain carries TRBV24-1 and TRBJ2-7; D call uncertain. Trimming stripped 4 bases from V and 9 bases from J, with 6 bases between. Germline CDR1 KGHDR, CDR2 SFDVKD. The CDR3 loop spans 10 amino acids. Here the CDR3 DNA reads TGTGCCACCAGTGAAGCCGGGCAGTACTTC. Protein product: CATSEAGQYF.

The gene calls are TRBV27 and TRBJ1-5, with D perhaps matching TRBD1 (5 bases). With 1 base removed from V and 0 bases from J, the gap between germline ends came to 10 bases. Germline assignment: CDR1 MNHEY and CDR2 SMNVEV (reference sequence). The CDR3 length is 16 residues. CDR3 in amino acids: CASSLLRDGSNQPQHF. In DNA form, the CDR3 reads TGTGCCAGCAGTTTATTAAGGGACGGTAGCAATCAGCCCCAGCATTTT.

V is TRBV2 and J is TRBJ1-2; the D is unclear. Trimming left V 3 bases short and J 5 bases short, with 7 bases between. Germline values: CDR1 SNHLY, CDR2 FYNNEI. CDR3 length: 12 residues. CDR3 sequence: CASSDGLYGYTF. In DNA form, the CDR3 reads TGTGCCAGCAGTGATGGTCTATATGGCTACACCTTC.

This chain connects TRBV5-1 to TRBJ1-1, with D perhaps TRBD1 (5 bases). Looked up from germline, CDR1 is SGHRS and CDR2 is YFSETQ. This CDR3 has 15 amino acids. The ends were cut back, 1 base at V and 5 bases at J, with 15 bases in the middle. The CDR3 reads CASSLWAGGRTEAFF. CDR3 in DNA: TGCGCCAGCAGCTTGTGGGCGGGGGGAAGGACTGAAGCTTTCTTT.

The V gene is TRBV5-4, the J gene TRBJ2-3; D is ambiguous. The CDR3 contains 13 residues. V was pared by 4 bases and J by 2 bases, with 8 bases between. Germline V gene sequence: CDR1 SGHNT, CDR2 YYREEE (reference sequence). The CDR3 here is CASSQRFTDTQYF. CDR3 DNA: TGTGCCAGCAGCCAACGGTTCACAGATACGCAGTATTTT.

The table lists this clone with a few counts. The CDR3 region is CASNGSPYEQYF. The CDR3 bases are TGTGCCAGCAACGGCAGTCCCTACGAGCAGTACTTC. The chain uses TRBV2 and TRBJ2-7; D gene uncertain. From germline, CDR1 is SNHLY and CDR2 FYNNEI. Trimming removed 7 bases from V and 2 bases from J, with 9 bases in between. The CDR3 is made up of 12 amino acids.

This clone appeared a single time. The J gene is TRBJ1-1, the V gene TRBV5-4, with D hard to call. Trimming stripped 2 bases from V and 11 bases from J, with 16 bases between. Germline V lookup: CDR1 SGHNT, CDR2 YYREEE (reference sequence). The CDR3 is 13 amino acids. The CDR3 protein is CASSFRFSGGAFF. The CDR3 nucleotides read TGTGCCAGCAGCTTTAGGTTCTCGGGAGGGGCTTTCTTT.

The chain links TRBV19 to TRBJ2-1; the D is unclear. Trimming took off 3 bases at V and 7 bases at J, with 7 bases between the two ends. Germline CDR1 and CDR2: LNHDA and SQIVND (reference sequence). The CDR3 extends over 12 amino acids. In DNA form, the CDR3 reads TGTGCCAGTAGTATCAATAGGAATGAGCAGTTCTTC. Protein product: CASSINRNEQFF.

The chain recombines TRBV6-4 with TRBJ2-5; TRBD1 agrees at 8 bases. The V gene's germline CDR1 is MRHNA and CDR2 SNTAGT. This CDR3 spans 13 amino acids. V shed 6 bases, J shed 5 bases, and the junction held 5 bases outside the gene matches. CDR3 sequence: CASSGQGGETQYF. The CDR3 nucleotides are TGTGCCAGCAGCGGACAGGGCGGGGAGACCCAGTACTTC.

This sequence joins TRBV3-1 (or the pseudogene TRBV3-2) and TRBJ2-5; no clear D. The V gene's germline CDR1 is LGHDT and CDR2 YNNKEL (reference sequence). V lost 5 bases and J lost 4, with 5 bases in between. CDR3 length equals 11 residues. The CDR3 DNA reads as TGTGCCAGCAGCACCCGAGAGACCCAGTACTTC. Its translation: CASSTRETQYF.

The chain links TRBV18 to TRBJ1-2; perhaps TRBD1 as D (5 bases). V was trimmed by 4 bases and J by 2 bases, leaving 11 bases between them. The V gene's germline CDR1 is KGHSH and CDR2 LQKENI. The CDR3 loop spans 14 amino acids. This CDR3 reads CASSRQTENYGYTF. CDR3 DNA sequence: TGTGCCAGCTCACGACAGACTGAAAACTATGGCTACACCTTC.

This chain connects TRBV6-5 to TRBJ1-1; 7 bases are shared with TRBD1. There are 15 residues in the CDR3. Germline V lookup: CDR1 MNHEY, CDR2 SVGAGI. V was clipped by 5 bases and J by 3 bases; unmatched bases: 9. The CDR3 loop reads CASSRTGSPDTEAFF. The CDR3 region has the DNA TGTGCCAGCAGTCGGACAGGCTCTCCGGACACTGAAGCTTTCTTT.

This clone was counted a single time. The chain uses TRBV7-8 and TRBJ2-5; D uncertain. With 2 bases removed from V and 0 bases from J, the gap between germline ends came to 7 bases. The CDR3 loop spans 14 amino acids. Germline V CDR1 and CDR2: SGHVS, FQNEAQ. The CDR3 DNA reads TGTGCCAGCAGCTTATCGCTCTACCAAGAGACCCAGTACTTC. Its protein is CASSLSLYQETQYF.

The CDR3 DNA sequence: TGTGCCAGCAGCTTAGGTACCGCAGGCCGGGGGTATGGCTACACCTTC. The encoded protein is CASSLGTAGRGYGYTF. The chain links TRBV13 to TRBJ1-2, with a tentative D call TRBD1 (5 bases). Germline V gene lookup returns CDR1 PRHDT and CDR2 FYEKMQ (reference sequence). Trimming left V 0 bases short and J 5 bases short, with 16 bases between. The length of the CDR3 is 16 residues.

J is TRBJ1-2 and V is TRBV5-6, with no clear D. The V end was cut by 0 bases, the J end by 4 bases, with 7 bases between. Germline V lookup: CDR1 SGHDT, CDR2 YYEEEE. This CDR3 comprises 13 residues. The CDR3 DNA follows: TGTGCCAGCAGCTTGGAGTATATCTATGGCTACACCTTC. It codes for CASSLEYIYGYTF.

The chain is built from TRBV14 and TRBJ1-2; a weak D match, TRBD1 (5 bases). The CDR3 is 15 residues long. V gave up 2 bases and J gave up 4 bases, with 14 bases separating them. Germline CDR1 and CDR2: SGHDN and FVKESK. This CDR3 is CASSQNEGRSYGYTF. CDR3 DNA sequence: TGTGCCAGCAGCCAAAATGAGGGGCGAAGCTATGGCTACACCTTC.

This clone has just a few counts. In DNA form, the CDR3 reads TGTGCCAGTAGTTCCCTCGGTCGTAATCAGCCCCAGCATTTT. Its protein is CASSSLGRNQPQHF. V usage is TRBV19 and J usage is TRBJ1-5; D gene ambiguous. The germline V gene encodes CDR1 LNHDA and CDR2 SQIVND (reference sequence). The CDR3 covers 14 residues. Trimming removed 5 bases from V and 4 bases from J, with 12 bases in between. The complete variable domain, with remaining parts taken from reference TRBV19 and TRBJ1-5, reads DGGITQSPKYLFRKEGQNVTLSCEQNLNHDAMYWYRQDPGQGLRLIYYSQIVNDFQKGDIAEGYSVSREKKESFPLTVTSAQKNPTAFYLCASSSLGRNQPQHFGDGTRLSIL.